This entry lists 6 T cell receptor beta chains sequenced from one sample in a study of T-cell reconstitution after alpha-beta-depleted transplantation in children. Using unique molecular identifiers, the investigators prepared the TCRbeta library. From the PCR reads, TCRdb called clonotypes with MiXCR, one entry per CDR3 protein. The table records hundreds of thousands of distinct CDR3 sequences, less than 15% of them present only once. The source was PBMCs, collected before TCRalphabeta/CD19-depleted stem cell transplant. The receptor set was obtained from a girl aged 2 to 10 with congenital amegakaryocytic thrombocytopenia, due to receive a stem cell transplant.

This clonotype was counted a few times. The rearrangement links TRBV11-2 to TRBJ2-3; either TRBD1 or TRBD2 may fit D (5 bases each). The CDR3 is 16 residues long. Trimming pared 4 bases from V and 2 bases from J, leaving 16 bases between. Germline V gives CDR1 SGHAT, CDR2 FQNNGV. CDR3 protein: CASSSLQDSYTDTQYF. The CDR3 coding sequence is TGTGCCAGCAGCTCGTTACAGGACTCCTACACAGATACGCAGTATTTT.

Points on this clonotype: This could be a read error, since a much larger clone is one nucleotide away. In DNA, the CDR3 is TGTGCCAGCAGAGAGGACTGGGGAAGTGTTGGCGACACCTTC. Translation: CASREDWGSVGDTF. This chain links TRBV12-3 or TRBV12-4 with TRBJ1-2; D is undetermined. This CDR3 spans 14 amino acids.

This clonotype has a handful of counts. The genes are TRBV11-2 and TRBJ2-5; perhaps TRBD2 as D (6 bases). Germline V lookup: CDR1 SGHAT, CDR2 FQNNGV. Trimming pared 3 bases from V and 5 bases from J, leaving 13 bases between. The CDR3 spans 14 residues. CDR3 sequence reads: CASSLDYLGETQYF. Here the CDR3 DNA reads TGTGCCAGCAGCTTGGACTACCTTGGGGAGACCCAGTACTTC.

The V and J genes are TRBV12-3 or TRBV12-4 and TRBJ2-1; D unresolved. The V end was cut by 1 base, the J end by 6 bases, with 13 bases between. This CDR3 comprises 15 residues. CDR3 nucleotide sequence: TGTGCCAGCAGTTTAGTAGTGGGATGGGCCAATGAGCAGTTCTTC. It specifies CASSLVVGWANEQFF.

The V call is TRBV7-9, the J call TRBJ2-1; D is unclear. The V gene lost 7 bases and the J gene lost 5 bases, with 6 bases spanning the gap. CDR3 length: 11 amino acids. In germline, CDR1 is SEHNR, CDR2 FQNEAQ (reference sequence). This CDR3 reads CASKGNNEQFF. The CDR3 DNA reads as TGTGCCAGCAAAGGTAACAATGAGCAGTTCTTC.

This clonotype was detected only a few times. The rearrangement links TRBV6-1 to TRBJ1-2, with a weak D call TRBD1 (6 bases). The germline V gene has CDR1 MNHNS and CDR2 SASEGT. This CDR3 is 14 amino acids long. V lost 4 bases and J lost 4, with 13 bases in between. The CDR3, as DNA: TGTGCCAGCAGTGGGGGGGGCGCGGGCTATGGCTACACCTTC. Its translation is CASSGGGAGYGYTF.